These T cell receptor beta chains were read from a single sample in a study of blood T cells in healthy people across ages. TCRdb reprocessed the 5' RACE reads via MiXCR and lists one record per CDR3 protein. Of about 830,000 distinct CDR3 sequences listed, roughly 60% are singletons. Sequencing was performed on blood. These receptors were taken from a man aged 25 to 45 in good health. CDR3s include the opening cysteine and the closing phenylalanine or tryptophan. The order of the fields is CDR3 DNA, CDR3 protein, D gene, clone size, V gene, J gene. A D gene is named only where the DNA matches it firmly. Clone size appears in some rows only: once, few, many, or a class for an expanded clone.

DNA: TGTGCCAGCAGTTATGGCCAAGAGACCCAGTACTTC
CDR3: CASSYGQETQYF
D: NA
size: NA
V: TRBV12-3/TRBV12-4
J: TRBJ2-5

DNA: TGTGCCAGCAGTACAGGGATCGATTACAATGAGCAGTTCTTC
CDR3: CASSTGIDYNEQFF
D: NA
size: few
V: TRBV6-1
J: TRBJ2-1

DNA: TGTGCCAGTAATCCGGGACTAGCGGGATCTGGGGCCAACGTCCTGACTTTC
CDR3: CASNPGLAGSGANVLTF
D: TRBD2
size: NA
V: TRBV6-6
J: TRBJ2-6

DNA: TGTGCCACCAAGGTCGGGTCGGGAGGGGCTATAGGCTACACCTTC
CDR3: CATKVGSGGAIGYTF
D: NA
size: NA
V: TRBV10-3
J: TRBJ1-2

DNA: TGCGCCAGCAGCCACTCCCAATCCGCGTCCAACGTCCTGACTTTC
CDR3: CASSHSQSASNVLTF
D: NA
size: NA
V: TRBV4-3
J: TRBJ2-6

DNA: TGTGCCAGCAGCTCGGTACAGGGGTATGAGCAGTTCTTC
CDR3: CASSSVQGYEQFF
D: TRBD1
size: once
V: TRBV7-9
J: TRBJ2-1

DNA: TGTGCCAGCAGCTTAGCTGCGGCGGGAGGCGACACAGATACGCAGTATTTT
CDR3: CASSLAAAGGDTDTQYF
D: TRBD2
size: NA
V: TRBV7-8
J: TRBJ2-3

DNA: TGTGCCAGCCAAAGGACAGGGATGGACACCGGGGAGCTGTTTTTT
CDR3: CASQRTGMDTGELFF
D: TRBD1
size: NA
V: TRBV25-1
J: TRBJ2-2

DNA: TGCAGTGCTAGGCCAGGGGACCTGAGCTATGGCTACACCTTC
CDR3: CSARPGDLSYGYTF
D: NA
size: NA
V: TRBV20-1
J: TRBJ1-2

DNA: TGTGCCAGCAGCTATGGGACTAGCGGGGAGCTAGAGACCCAGTACTTC
CDR3: CASSYGTSGELETQYF
D: TRBD2
size: NA
V: TRBV7-9
J: TRBJ2-5

DNA: TGCAGCGTCGCCCCCCAGGGGAACACAGATACGCAGTATTTT
CDR3: CSVAPQGNTDTQYF
D: NA
size: NA
V: TRBV29-1
J: TRBJ2-3

DNA: TGTGCCAGCTCTCCGCAGGGAAGAGAGACCCAGTACTTC
CDR3: CASSPQGRETQYF
D: NA
size: few
V: TRBV18
J: TRBJ2-5

DNA: TGTGCCAGCAGTAAGGGAGGTTCCTCCTACAATGAGCAGTTCTTC
CDR3: CASSKGGSSYNEQFF
D: NA
size: NA
V: TRBV6-2/TRBV6-3
J: TRBJ2-1

DNA: TGTGCCAGCAGTTACGTGGGACAGGGTCCCAATGAGCAGTTCTTC
CDR3: CASSYVGQGPNEQFF
D: TRBD1
size: few
V: TRBV6-6
J: TRBJ2-1

DNA: TGTGCCAGCAGTGGGCAGGGCTCTCGACGCGAGCAGTACTTC
CDR3: CASSGQGSRREQYF
D: NA
size: NA
V: TRBV7-9
J: TRBJ2-7

DNA: TGCAGTGCTAGTCATAATCGCAATGAGCAGTTCTTC
CDR3: CSASHNRNEQFF
D: NA
size: once
V: TRBV20-1
J: TRBJ2-1

DNA: TGTGCCAGCAGTAGGACCGATCCTCAGCCCCAGCATTTT
CDR3: CASSRTDPQPQHF
D: NA
size: few
V: TRBV2
J: TRBJ1-5

DNA: TGTGCCAACAGTTACAGGGGCCTGATCTCCTACGAGCAGTACTTC
CDR3: CANSYRGLISYEQYF
D: TRBD1
size: NA
V: TRBV6-2/TRBV6-3
J: TRBJ2-7

DNA: TGTGCCAGCAGGGCCGCCGGGGCTACCTACGAGCAGTACTTC
CDR3: CASRAAGATYEQYF
D: NA
size: NA
V: TRBV7-2
J: TRBJ2-7

DNA: TGTGCCAGCAGTTTCGGCAGCGAGTACTCCTACGAGCAGTACTTC
CDR3: CASSFGSEYSYEQYF
D: NA
size: few
V: TRBV12-3/TRBV12-4
J: TRBJ2-7

DNA: TGCAGTGCTAGAGATGTAATAGCTTCCCCCAATGAGCAGTTCTTC
CDR3: CSARDVIASPNEQFF
D: NA
size: NA
V: TRBV20-1
J: TRBJ2-1

DNA: TGCAGCGTTGAGACTAATGAAAAACTGTTTTTT
CDR3: CSVETNEKLFF
D: NA
size: few
V: TRBV29-1
J: TRBJ1-4

DNA: TGTGCCAGCAGCGCAGACGCAGTTGGCTATGGCTACACCTTC
CDR3: CASSADAVGYGYTF
D: NA
size: few
V: TRBV7-2
J: TRBJ1-2

DNA: TGCGCCAGCAGCTTGGTGGGGACAGGGGACGAGCAGTACTTC
CDR3: CASSLVGTGDEQYF
D: TRBD1
size: NA
V: TRBV5-1
J: TRBJ2-7

DNA: TGCAGTGCTAAAAGGATCGGGACAGGGGGGAATGAGCAGTTCTTC
CDR3: CSAKRIGTGGNEQFF
D: TRBD1
size: NA
V: TRBV20-1
J: TRBJ2-1

DNA: TGCAGTGCCAGAAGCCTTAGCGGGAGTACAGATACGCAGTATTTT
CDR3: CSARSLSGSTDTQYF
D: TRBD2
size: NA
V: TRBV20-1
J: TRBJ2-3

DNA: TGTGCCAGCAGCTCCGGGACAGGGGGCCACGAGCAGTACTTC
CDR3: CASSSGTGGHEQYF
D: TRBD1
size: NA
V: TRBV4-2
J: TRBJ2-7

DNA: TGCAGCGTTGAATGGGGGACCCAGTACTTC
CDR3: CSVEWGTQYF
D: NA
size: NA
V: TRBV29-1
J: TRBJ2-5

DNA: TGTGCCAGCAGACCCGACAGGGTCGGAGGCTACACCTTC
CDR3: CASRPDRVGGYTF
D: TRBD1
size: NA
V: TRBV28
J: TRBJ1-2

DNA: TGTGCCAGCAGCGTTGAAGGTTTAGGGAACGAGCAGTACTTC
CDR3: CASSVEGLGNEQYF
D: NA
size: NA
V: TRBV9
J: TRBJ2-7

DNA: TGTGGCTGTGGGACTAGCGGAGAGACCCAGTACTTC
CDR3: CGCGTSGETQYF
D: TRBD2
size: NA
V: TRBV7-2
J: TRBJ2-5